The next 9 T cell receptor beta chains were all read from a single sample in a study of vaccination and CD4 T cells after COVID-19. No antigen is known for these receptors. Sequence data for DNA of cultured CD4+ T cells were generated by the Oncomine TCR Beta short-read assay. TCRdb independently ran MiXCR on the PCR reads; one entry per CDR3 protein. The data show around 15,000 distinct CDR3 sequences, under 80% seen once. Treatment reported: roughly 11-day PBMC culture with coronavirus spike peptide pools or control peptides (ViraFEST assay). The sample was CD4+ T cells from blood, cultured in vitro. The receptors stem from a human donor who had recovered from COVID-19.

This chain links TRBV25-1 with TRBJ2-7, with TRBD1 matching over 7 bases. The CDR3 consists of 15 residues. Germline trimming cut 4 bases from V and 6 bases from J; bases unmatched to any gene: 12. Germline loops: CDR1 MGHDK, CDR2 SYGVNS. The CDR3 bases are TGTGCCAGCAGTGGGGACAGCACAACTCGTTCCGAGCAGTACTTC. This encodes CASSGDSTTRSEQYF.

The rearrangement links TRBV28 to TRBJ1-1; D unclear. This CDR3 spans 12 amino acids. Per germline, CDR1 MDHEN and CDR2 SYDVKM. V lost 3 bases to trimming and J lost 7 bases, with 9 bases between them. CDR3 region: CASSLSGYEAFF. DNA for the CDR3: TGTGCCAGCAGTTTGAGTGGGTATGAAGCTTTCTTT.

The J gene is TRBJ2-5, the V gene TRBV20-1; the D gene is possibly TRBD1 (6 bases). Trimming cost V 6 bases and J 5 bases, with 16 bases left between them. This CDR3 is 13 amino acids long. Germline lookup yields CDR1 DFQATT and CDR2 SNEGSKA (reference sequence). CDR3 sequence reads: CSATRGGTETQYF. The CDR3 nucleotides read TGCAGTGCCACTCGAGGGGGTACGGAGACCCAGTACTTC.

This CDR3 is CATSDLGQGGQETQYF. The DNA for the CDR3 is TGTGCCACCAGTGATTTGGGACAGGGTGGGCAAGAGACCCAGTACTTC. The V gene is TRBV24-1, the J gene TRBJ2-5, with 8 bases fitting TRBD1. Per the germline V gene, CDR1 is KGHDR and CDR2 is SFDVKD. The ends lost 0 bases at V and 2 bases at J; junction bases unmatched: 4. This CDR3 spans 16 amino acids.

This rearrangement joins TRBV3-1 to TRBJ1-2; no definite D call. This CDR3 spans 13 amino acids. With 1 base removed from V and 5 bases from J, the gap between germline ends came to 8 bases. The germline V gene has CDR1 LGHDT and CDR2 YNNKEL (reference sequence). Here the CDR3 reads CASSQVRSYGYTF. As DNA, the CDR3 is TGTGCCAGCAGCCAAGTGAGGTCTTATGGCTACACCTTC.

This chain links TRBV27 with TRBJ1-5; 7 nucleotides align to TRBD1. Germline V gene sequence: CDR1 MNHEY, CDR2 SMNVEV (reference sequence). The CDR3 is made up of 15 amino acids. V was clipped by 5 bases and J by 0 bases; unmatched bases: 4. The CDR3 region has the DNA TGTGCCAGCAGTCTCGGGACAGCTAGCAATCAGCCCCAGCATTTT. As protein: CASSLGTASNQPQHF.

The CDR3 sequence: CASSKPGRSSYEQYF. In DNA, the CDR3 is TGTGCCAGCAGTAAACCGGGACGGTCGTCCTACGAGCAGTACTTC. The chain carries TRBV6-1 and TRBJ2-7, with D possibly called TRBD1 or TRBD2 (5 bases each). Trimming pared 5 bases from V and 1 base from J, leaving 15 bases between. This CDR3 region has 15 residues. CDR1 is MNHNS, CDR2 SASEGT, per germline.

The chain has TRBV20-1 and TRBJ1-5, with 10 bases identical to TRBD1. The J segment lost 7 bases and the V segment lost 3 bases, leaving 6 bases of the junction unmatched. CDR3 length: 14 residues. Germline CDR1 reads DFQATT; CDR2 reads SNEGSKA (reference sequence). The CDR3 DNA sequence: TGCAGTGCTAGCCCAAGGACAGGGGGGCAGCCCCAGCATTTT. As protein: CSASPRTGGQPQHF.

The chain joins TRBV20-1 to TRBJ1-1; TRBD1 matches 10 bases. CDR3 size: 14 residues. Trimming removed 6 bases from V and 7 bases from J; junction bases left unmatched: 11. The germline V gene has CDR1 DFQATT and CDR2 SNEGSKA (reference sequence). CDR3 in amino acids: CSAQRQGASDEAFF. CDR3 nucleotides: TGCAGTGCCCAAAGACAGGGGGCGTCAGATGAAGCTTTCTTT.